This T cell receptor beta chain was captured in a study of blood T cells in healthy people across ages. The V gene's germline CDR1 is MDHEN and CDR2 SYDVKM. The CDR3 extends over 14 amino acids. The V and J ends lost 5 bases and 6 bases, in that order; junction bases with no gene match: 8. Through a sample-barcoded 5' primer and a J-beta primer mix, a second PCR was run for about 7 to 12 cycles. Researchers report that a template-switch adaptor with 12 random nucleotides tagged each cDNA molecule. Each CDR3 protein is one row after TCRdb ran MiXCR on the 5' RACE reads. Of some 920,000 distinct CDR3 sequences in the sample, 51% were seen once.

Sequencing was performed on blood. This TCR was recovered from a woman aged 55-70 years in good health. V and J are TRBV28 and TRBJ2-7, with TRBD1 matching 9 bases. Here the CDR3 DNA reads TGTGCCAGCAGTCAGGGACAGGGATTGGGCGAGCAGTACTTC. Protein sequence: CASSQGQGLGEQYF.